Listed here are 27 T cell receptor beta chains from one sample, sequenced in a study of T-cell reconstitution after alpha-beta-depleted transplantation in children. The TCRbeta library was prepared with unique molecular identifiers. TCRdb re-analysed the PCR reads in MiXCR, keeping a single row per CDR3 protein. The data hold over 85,000 distinct CDR3 sequences, with under 13% observed a single time. The sample in question was PBMCs from the stem cell graft donor, obtained from the stem cell graft. Receptors were obtained from a human donor who donated a stem cell graft to a child with acute lymphoblastic leukemia.

At least ten counts were recorded for this clonotype. This rearrangement joins TRBV9 to TRBJ2-1, with TRBD2 matching over 11 bases. There are 15 residues in the CDR3. Trimming cost V 6 bases and J 6 bases; bases outside gene matches: 8. Germline CDR1 reads SGDLS; CDR2 reads YYNGEE. The CDR3: CASTLQGLAANEQFF. The DNA of the CDR3 is TGTGCCAGCACTTTACAGGGACTAGCGGCCAATGAGCAGTTCTTC. Supplemented by reference TRBV9 and TRBJ2-1, the full variable domain reads DSGVTQTPKHLITATGQRVTLRCSPRSGDLSVYWYQQSLDQGLQFLIQYYNGEERAKGNILERFSAQQFPDLHSELNLSSLELGDSALYFCASTLQGLAANEQFFGPGTRLTVL.

This clonotype was seen repeatedly, ten times or more. The V and J genes are TRBV7-9 and TRBJ1-2; the match to TRBD1 covers 7 bases. The V and J ends lost 1 base and 8 bases, in that order; junction bases with no gene match: 1. CDR3 size: 12 residues. CDR1 and CDR2 (germline): SEHNR, FQNEAQ (reference sequence). DNA for the CDR3: TGTGCCAGCAGCTTAGGACAGGGCGGCTACACCTTC. Residues: CASSLGQGGYTF.

The CDR3 coding sequence is TGCAGCGCCACACCAGGGGCGGGGGGGGACAATGAGCAGTTCTTC. It yields the protein CSATPGAGGDNEQFF. This sequence joins TRBV29-1 and TRBJ2-1; 9 positions match TRBD2. The V and J ends lost 7 bases and 5 bases, in that order; junction bases with no gene match: 12. CDR3 length: 15 amino acids. From germline, CDR1 is SQVTM and CDR2 ANQGSEA.

This chain uses TRBV7-8 with TRBJ2-5, with D possibly being TRBD1 (6 bases). The CDR3 totals 17 residues. CDR1 is SGHVS, CDR2 FQNEAQ, per germline. The germline V and J ends were trimmed by 1 base and 0 bases, with 15 bases remaining between them. CDR3 region: CASSLGTLQGNQETQYF. The CDR3 DNA is TGTGCCAGCAGCTTAGGAACCCTTCAGGGGAACCAAGAGACCCAGTACTTC.

This clonotype was recorded many times. The rearrangement joins TRBV29-1 to TRBJ2-1; 9 nucleotides line up with TRBD1. CDR1 SQVTM and CDR2 ANQGSEA come from the germline V gene. V gave up 7 bases and J gave up 7 bases; unmatched junction bases: 11. There are 14 residues in the CDR3. The CDR3 coding sequence is TGCAGCGGATACACCGGGACAGGGAGGAATGAGCAGTTCTTC. Amino acid sequence: CSGYTGTGRNEQFF.

This clonotype has a count of ten or more. The chain couples TRBV27 to TRBJ2-1, with 8 nucleotides matching TRBD1. Germline-derived CDR1 and CDR2 are MNHEY and SMNVEV (reference sequence). The CDR3 length is 15 residues. V lost 2 bases and J lost 2; bases outside the gene matches: 2. The CDR3 region has the DNA TGTGCCAGCAGTTTACGCAGGGGGCCCTACAATGAGCAGTTCTTC. The encoded protein is CASSLRRGPYNEQFF.

The chain employs TRBV5-5 and TRBJ2-5, with 9 bases identical to TRBD2. The CDR3 is 16 amino acids. CDR1 and CDR2 from the germline V gene are SGHKS and YYEKEE (reference sequence). Trimming cost V 4 bases and J 2 bases; bases outside gene matches: 9. The CDR3 region has the DNA TGTGCCAGCAGCAGCGAACCTCTAGCGGGGCAAGAGACCCAGTACTTC. As protein: CASSSEPLAGQETQYF.

This clonotype occurred many times. The gene calls are TRBV4-3 and TRBJ1-4; TRBD1 aligns across 8 bases. Germline V gene lookup returns CDR1 LGHNA and CDR2 YSLEER. With V trimmed by 4 bases and J by 7 bases, 11 bases remained unmatched. The CDR3 totals 16 residues. CDR3 coding DNA: TGCGCCAGCAGCCCAGGAGACAGGGGAGAAGGTGAAAAACTGTTTTTT. Its protein is CASSPGDRGEGEKLFF.

This clonotype was recorded many times. The chain is built from TRBV5-1 and TRBJ2-3, with no clear D. The V end lost 0 bases, the J end lost 2 bases, and 10 bases lay between the germline ends. The CDR3 has 15 amino acids. Germline V gene lookup returns CDR1 SGHRS and CDR2 YFSETQ. The CDR3: CASSLERGYTDTQYF. In DNA, the CDR3 is TGCGCCAGCAGCTTGGAACGAGGTTACACAGATACGCAGTATTTT.

This clonotype occurred many times. This chain links TRBV20-1 with TRBJ1-1; tentatively, D is TRBD1 (5 bases). V was clipped by 3 bases and J by 8 bases, with 19 bases between them. Germline loops: CDR1 DFQATT, CDR2 SNEGSKA (reference sequence). There are 14 residues in the CDR3. The CDR3: CSASGDLVLREAFF. CDR3 sequence (DNA): TGCAGTGCTAGTGGGGACCTGGTCCTCCGGGAAGCTTTCTTT.

V gene TRBV20-1 combines with J gene TRBJ2-1; 10 nucleotides line up with TRBD2. Germline CDR1 reads DFQATT; CDR2 reads SNEGSKA (reference sequence). The ends lost 5 bases at V and 2 bases at J; junction bases unmatched: 9. The CDR3 totals 16 residues. This chain's CDR3 is CSAPPPSGGPYNEQFF. CDR3 DNA sequence: TGCAGTGCTCCGCCGCCTAGCGGGGGCCCCTACAATGAGCAGTTCTTC.

This clonotype has at least ten counts. CDR3 protein: CASSVSGTSGSAYNEQFF. CDR3 nucleotide sequence: TGTGCCAGCAGCGTTTCCGGGACTAGCGGTTCCGCCTACAATGAGCAGTTCTTC. The J gene is TRBJ2-1, the V gene TRBV9; 11 positions match TRBD2. J gave up 2 bases and V 2 bases, and 9 bases lay outside the gene matches. The CDR3 totals 18 residues. Germline CDR1 SGDLS, CDR2 YYNGEE.

This clonotype was observed a handful of times. The chain links TRBV12-3 or TRBV12-4 to TRBJ2-5; D might be TRBD1 (5 bases). Trimming cost V 5 bases and J 3 bases, with 28 bases left between them. This CDR3 contains 19 residues. The CDR3 region is CASSRFGIVGRGNKETQYF. The CDR3 DNA reads TGTGCCAGCAGTCGATTTGGGATCGTTGGTAGGGGTAACAAAGAGACCCAGTACTTC.

This clonotype was recorded at least ten times. The chain joins TRBV5-1 to TRBJ2-1; possibly TRBD2 for D (6 bases). Per germline, CDR1 SGHRS and CDR2 YFSETQ. The CDR3 sequence is 15 residues long. V lost 1 base, J lost 4 bases, and 12 bases lay in between. CDR3 in DNA: TGCGCCAGCAGCTTGTTCGCGGGACCTTACAATGAGCAGTTCTTC. Protein product: CASSLFAGPYNEQFF. Filled out from reference TRBV5-1 and TRBJ2-1, the complete variable domain reads KAGVTQTPRYLIKTRGQQVTLSCSPISGHRSVSWYQQTPGQGLQFLFEYFSETQRNKGNFPGRFSGRQFSNSRSEMNVSTLELGDSALYLCASSLFAGPYNEQFFGPGTRLTVL.

This clonotype has at least ten counts. The chain carries TRBV29-1 and TRBJ2-5; D is perhaps TRBD1 or TRBD2 (5 bases each). The germline CDR1 and CDR2 sequences are SQVTM and ANQGSEA. The CDR3 extends over 15 amino acids. V lost 7 bases to trimming and J lost 4 bases, with 22 bases between them. The CDR3 sequence is CSALRRGQEAETQYF. CDR3 DNA: TGCAGCGCCCTCCGACGGGGCCAGGAGGCAGAGACCCAGTACTTC.

This clonotype was seen at least ten times. V gene TRBV12-3 or TRBV12-4 combines with J gene TRBJ2-5; 8 bases map to TRBD2. The CDR3 length is 14 residues. V dropped 5 bases and J dropped 4; count of bases not matched to a gene: 6. CDR3 DNA sequence: TGTGCCAGCAGTCGCTTAGCGGGGATAGAGACCCAGTACTTC. As protein: CASSRLAGIETQYF.

Of note for this clonotype: A junction boundary mismatches the germline segment, possibly from a read error. Here the CDR3 reads CAISLAGGGTYNEQFF. CDR3 nucleotide sequence: TGTGCCATCAGCTTGGCCGGTGGGGGAACCTACAATGAGCAGTTCTTC. V and J are TRBV5-4 and TRBJ2-1; D might be TRBD1 or TRBD2, each matching 5 bases. The V gene's germline CDR1 is SGHNT and CDR2 YYREEE (reference sequence). This CDR3 has 16 amino acids. Full variable domain (rest looked up from reference TRBV5-4 and TRBJ2-1): ETGVTQSPTHLIKTRGQQVTLRCSSQSGHNTVSWYQQALGQGPQFIFQYYREEENGRGNFPPRFSGLQFPNYSSELNVNALELDDSALYLCAISLAGGGTYNEQFFGPGTRLTVL.

This clonotype was counted between two and nine times. CDR3 DNA sequence: TGTGCCAGCAGCTCGGACCCGGGAGGCTACGAGCAGTACTTC. Its protein product is CASSSDPGGYEQYF. The rearrangement links TRBV5-4 to TRBJ2-7; 7 nucleotides match TRBD2. This CDR3 region has 14 residues. With 3 bases clipped from V and 3 bases from J, the junction kept 6 bases outside the gene matches. CDR1 is SGHNT, CDR2 YYREEE, per germline (reference sequence).

This clonotype was seen at least ten times. The rearrangement links TRBV6-5 to TRBJ1-4; D perhaps matches TRBD1 (5 bases). The germline V gene encodes CDR1 MNHEY and CDR2 SVGAGI. Trimming removed 2 bases from V and 8 bases from J, with 12 bases in between. The CDR3 is 14 amino acids. The DNA of the CDR3 is TGTGCCAGCAGTTACGCCGCAGGGAGGGAAAAACTGTTTTTT. Amino acids: CASSYAAGREKLFF.

This clonotype has at least ten counts. V and J are TRBV10-3 and TRBJ1-2; 9 bases agree with TRBD1. The length of the CDR3 is 17 residues. V dropped 0 bases and J dropped 4; count of bases not matched to a gene: 9. Germline loops: CDR1 ENHRY, CDR2 SYGVKD. CDR3 DNA: TGTGCCATCAGTGAGTCCGAGGGACAGGGAAGGACCTATGGCTACACCTTC. It translates to CAISESEGQGRTYGYTF.

This clonotype was recorded many times. The CDR3 loop is CAISESLRQYPTYEQYF. Here the CDR3 DNA reads TGTGCCATCAGTGAGTCCCTAAGACAGTATCCCACCTACGAGCAGTACTTC. The chain employs TRBV10-3 and TRBJ2-7, with a possible D match to TRBD1 (5 bases). Per germline, CDR1 ENHRY and CDR2 SYGVKD. Trimming pared 0 bases from V and 2 bases from J, leaving 17 bases between. This CDR3 region has 17 residues.

This clonotype was recorded at least ten times. The genes are TRBV18 and TRBJ1-2; 9 bases are shared with TRBD1. V lost 2 bases, J lost 6 bases, and 4 bases stayed unmatched. This CDR3 is built from 14 residues. Germline CDR1 reads KGHSH; CDR2 reads LQKENI. CDR3 residues: CASSPGTGSNGYTF. CDR3 nucleotides: TGTGCCAGCTCACCAGGGACAGGGAGTAATGGCTACACCTTC.

This clonotype was observed a handful of times. The rearrangement uses TRBV30 and TRBJ2-2, with no clear D. CDR3 length: 12 residues. CDR1 is GTSNPN and CDR2 is SVGIG in the germline V gene (reference sequence). V was trimmed by 0 bases and J by 6 bases, leaving 5 bases between them. CDR3 sequence: CAWSVLPGELFF. CDR3 bases: TGTGCCTGGAGTGTGCTCCCCGGGGAGCTGTTTTTT.

The gene calls are TRBV7-9 and TRBJ2-7, with TRBD2 as a possible D gene (5 bases). The CDR3 sequence is 14 residues long. The ends were cut back, 1 base at V and 2 bases at J, with 9 bases in the middle. CDR1 and CDR2 (germline): SEHNR, FQNEAQ (reference sequence). This chain's CDR3 is CASSLVGGAYEQYF. The CDR3 nucleotides are TGTGCCAGCAGCTTAGTAGGAGGTGCCTACGAGCAGTACTTC.

At least ten counts were recorded for this clonotype. The V and J genes are TRBV10-3 and TRBJ1-1; 9 positions match TRBD1. Trimming took 6 bases from V and 7 from J; bases not matched to a gene: 3. Germline lookup yields CDR1 ENHRY and CDR2 SYGVKD. The CDR3 has 12 amino acids. DNA for the CDR3: TGTGCCATCAGACTGGGACAGGGTGAAGCTTTCTTT. As protein: CAIRLGQGEAFF.

By proportion, this clonotype is large (0.1 to 1%). The chain is built from TRBV12-3 or TRBV12-4 and TRBJ2-2, with 10 positions matching TRBD2. V gave up 5 bases and J gave up 4 bases; unmatched junction bases: 7. This CDR3 contains 16 residues. CDR3 coding DNA: TGTGCCAGCAGTACCGTAGCGGGAGGCCCCACCGGGGAGCTGTTTTTT. This sequence encodes CASSTVAGGPTGELFF.

In its sample, this clonotype was seen many times. The chain links TRBV5-4 to TRBJ2-3; a possible D gene is TRBD1 (6 bases). Germline loops: CDR1 SGHNT, CDR2 YYREEE (reference sequence). This CDR3 comprises 16 residues. V shed 3 bases and J shed 4 bases, with 18 bases lying between them. CDR3 region: CASSWGRGTRADTQYF. CDR3 in DNA: TGTGCCAGCAGCTGGGGGCGAGGGACGAGGGCAGATACGCAGTATTTT.